This passage covers 24 T cell receptor beta chains from one sample sequenced in a study of T cell responses to AZD1222 COVID-19 vaccine (dated by TCRdb to about 2021). The library came from the immunoSEQ multiplex PCR assay. The table was pulled from immuneACCESS by TCRdb, which kept in-frame rearrangements only. Such tables lose some clones; where checked, under half of the loss comes from unresolved V genes, and the rest has no known cause. The sample profile shows under 150,000 clones; 85% to 95% of them were found once. The ten largest account for about 5% of the sample. The time point label, as the study defines it: baseline before first vaccination. The sequences come from peripheral blood, collected on day 0 of AZD1222 vaccination. The source is an adult in good health.

The chain couples TRBV10-1 to TRBJ2-3; the D gene is possibly TRBD1 (5 bases). The V gene lost 0 bases and the J gene lost 5 bases, with 15 bases spanning the gap. The CDR3 has 16 residues. Germline lookup yields CDR1 WNHNN and CDR2 SYGVQD (reference sequence). The DNA of the CDR3 is TGCGCCAGCAGTGAGTCGAAGGGTCGCGGACAAGATACGCAGTATTTT. It translates to CASSESKGRGQDTQYF.

V is TRBV12-3 or TRBV12-4 and J is TRBJ2-3, with D possibly matching TRBD2 (5 bases). The CDR3 is made up of 13 amino acids. V lost 3 bases and J lost 4, with 8 bases in between. CDR3 residues: CASSFRGSDTQYF. The CDR3 region has the DNA TGTGCCAGCAGTTTTCGGGGTTCAGATACGCAGTATTTT.

V and J are TRBV4-3 and TRBJ2-7; D is ambiguous. The ends were cut back, 1 base at V and 3 bases at J, with 22 bases in the middle. The CDR3 loop spans 18 amino acids. From germline, CDR1 is LGHNA and CDR2 YSLEER. The CDR3 is CASSQGVGNVGRVYEQYF. The CDR3 region has the DNA TGCGCCAGCAGCCAAGGGGTTGGTAACGTTGGGCGCGTCTACGAGCAGTACTTC.

Only one count was recorded for this clone. V and J are TRBV4-1 and TRBJ1-5; TRBD1 aligns across 7 bases. The V gene end was trimmed by 1 base and the J gene end by 3 bases; junction bases not matched to a gene: 6. In germline, CDR1 is MGHRA, CDR2 YSYEKL. The length of the CDR3 is 16 residues. The CDR3 spells CASSQVRDSINQPQHF. DNA of the CDR3: TGCGCCAGCAGCCAAGTCCGGGACAGCATCAATCAGCCCCAGCATTTT.

The J gene is TRBJ1-1, the V gene TRBV5-4; tentatively, D is TRBD1 (6 bases). Germline loops: CDR1 SGHNT, CDR2 YYREEE (reference sequence). The CDR3 spans 14 residues. V gave up 2 bases and J gave up 2 bases, with 10 bases separating them. DNA of the CDR3: TGTGCCAGCAGCTTCGGCAGGGGTAACACTGAAGCTTTCTTT. Its protein is CASSFGRGNTEAFF.

This clone was seen more than once but under ten times. In DNA, the CDR3 is TGTGCCAGCTCACCGGGACAAGGGATACCCCACTTT. Translated, it gives CASSPGQGIPHF. V is TRBV18 and J is TRBJ1-6; weak D call: TRBD1 (6 bases). This CDR3 has 12 residues. V lost 3 bases to trimming and J lost 18 bases, with 15 bases between them. Germline V gene sequence: CDR1 KGHSH, CDR2 LQKENI.

This chain uses TRBV11-2 with TRBJ1-1, with D possibly matching TRBD1 (5 bases). The CDR3 spans 13 residues. Trimming removed 5 bases at V and 3 bases at J, with 10 bases between. Germline V gene sequence: CDR1 SGHAT, CDR2 FQNNGV. CDR3 bases: TGTGCCAGCAGCCCCCGGGGGGACACTGAAGCTTTCTTT. The encoded protein is CASSPRGDTEAFF.

This CDR3 reads CASSQEYGLQNQPQHF. CDR3 DNA: TGCGCCAGCAGCCAAGAATACGGGTTACAAAATCAGCCCCAGCATTTT. This rearrangement joins TRBV4-3 to TRBJ1-5; D is unresolved. CDR3 size: 16 residues. The germline V gene encodes CDR1 LGHNA and CDR2 YSLEER. V was clipped by 0 bases and J by 4 bases, with 13 bases between them.

The chain links TRBV3-1 (or the pseudogene TRBV3-2) to TRBJ1-2; possible D gene TRBD1, 5 bases. The CDR3 is made up of 15 amino acids. V shed 7 bases and J shed 8 bases, with 23 bases lying between them. Germline assignment: CDR1 LGHDT and CDR2 YNNKEL (reference sequence). CDR3 sequence reads: CASTESGVPMMGYTF. The CDR3 nucleotides read TGTGCCAGCACCGAATCGGGGGTTCCGATGATGGGCTACACCTTC.

V usage is TRBV10-1 and J usage is TRBJ2-1, with D hard to call. V gave up 0 bases and J gave up 13 bases, with 19 bases separating them. CDR3 length equals 15 residues. Germline V gene sequence: CDR1 WNHNN, CDR2 SYGVQD (reference sequence). DNA for the CDR3: TGCGCCAGCAGTGAGTCAAGAAGCGCACCGCGGATACAGTTCTTC. Its protein product is CASSESRSAPRIQFF.

The chain employs TRBV7-2 and TRBJ1-3; a weak D match, TRBD1 (6 bases). The CDR3 has 17 residues. With 6 bases removed from V and 0 bases from J, the gap between germline ends came to 18 bases. Germline lookup yields CDR1 SGHTA and CDR2 FQGNSA. The CDR3 DNA reads TGTGCCAGCAGTTCGTTCAGGGGCGAATTCTCTGGAAACACCATATATTTT. Translating gives CASSSFRGEFSGNTIYF.

The table lists this clone with a count of one. The rearrangement joins TRBV19 to TRBJ1-1, with D perhaps TRBD1 (5 bases). V lost 7 bases to trimming and J lost 1 base, with 13 bases between them. Germline V lookup: CDR1 LNHDA, CDR2 SQIVND (reference sequence). This CDR3 region has 14 residues. The CDR3 bases are TGTGCCAGTATCACGAGGGGACCGAACACTGAAGCTTTCTTT. Translated: CASITRGPNTEAFF.

The chain carries TRBV19 and TRBJ1-5; D call uncertain. Trimming cost V 5 bases and J 8 bases, with 10 bases left between them. The CDR3 has 12 amino acids. The germline V gene has CDR1 LNHDA and CDR2 SQIVND (reference sequence). The CDR3 protein is CASSLPGKPQHF. CDR3 nucleotides: TGTGCCAGTAGTTTGCCCGGTAAGCCCCAGCATTTT.

The V and J genes are TRBV6-2 or TRBV6-3 and TRBJ2-1; 8 positions agree with TRBD2. Germline V gene lookup returns CDR1 MNHEY and CDR2 SVGEGT. The CDR3 consists of 14 residues. The junction had 11 bases not matched to a gene; V was cut back by 7 bases and J by 9 bases. The CDR3 region is CASTPLRGGVEQFF. CDR3 bases: TGTGCCAGCACCCCCCTTCGGGGGGGCGTTGAGCAGTTCTTC.

The chain carries TRBV4-3 and TRBJ1-2; TRBD1 matches at 7 bases. The CDR3 runs to 15 residues. The V segment lost 3 bases and the J segment 3 bases; nucleotides outside the gene matches: 7. Germline lookup yields CDR1 LGHNA and CDR2 YSLEER. CDR3 coding DNA: TGCGCCAGCAGCCAGGTGACAGGGACCGACTATGGCTACACCTTC. Residues: CASSQVTGTDYGYTF.

The genes are TRBV30 and TRBJ2-7; D gene uncertain. In germline, CDR1 is GTSNPN, CDR2 SVGIG (reference sequence). Trimming took 0 bases from V and 3 from J, leaving 6 bases between them. This CDR3 spans 12 amino acids. This chain's CDR3 is CAWSVNSYEQYF. In DNA, the CDR3 is TGTGCCTGGAGTGTTAACAGCTACGAGCAGTACTTC.

This chain joins TRBV2 and TRBJ1-5, with D possibly TRBD1 on 6 matching bases. CDR1 SNHLY and CDR2 FYNNEI come from the germline V gene. CDR3 size: 15 residues. Deletions cut 5 bases from V and 7 bases from J, with 18 bases between. The DNA for the CDR3 is TGTGCCAGCAGTCACAACGACAGGCTGGAACAGCCCCAGCATTTT. It is translated as CASSHNDRLEQPQHF.

J is TRBJ1-6 and V is TRBV6-2 or TRBV6-3; unclear D gene. Germline CDR1 MNHEY, CDR2 SVGEGT. Trimming removed 4 bases at V and 7 bases at J, with 14 bases between. The CDR3 is made up of 15 amino acids. The DNA of the CDR3 is TGTGCCAGCAGTTCCCATCGGGCTCGAAATTCACCCCTCCACTTT. Residues: CASSSHRARNSPLHF.

The chain links TRBV19 to TRBJ2-1, with a tentative D call TRBD2 (5 bases). The CDR3 extends over 17 amino acids. Germline lookup yields CDR1 LNHDA and CDR2 SQIVND (reference sequence). Trimming removed 4 bases from V and 0 bases from J, with 16 bases in between. The CDR3 bases are TGTGCCAGTAGTACCCGGGGTAGCACCGACTCCTACAATGAGCAGTTCTTC. This sequence encodes CASSTRGSTDSYNEQFF.

The chain couples TRBV18 to TRBJ1-5; D is possibly TRBD1 (5 bases). This CDR3 contains 15 residues. Trimming stripped 3 bases from V and 1 base from J, with 10 bases between. Germline V gene sequence: CDR1 KGHSH, CDR2 LQKENI. The CDR3 DNA follows: TGTGCCAGCTCACCTGGGGCGGGCAGCAATCAGCCCCAGCATTTT. It encodes CASSPGAGSNQPQHF.

The rearrangement joins TRBV12-5 to TRBJ2-7, with D uncertain. This CDR3 is built from 13 residues. Per the germline V gene, CDR1 is LGHNT and CDR2 is FRNRAP. Deletions cut 5 bases from V and 1 base from J, with 9 bases between. In DNA, the CDR3 is TGTGCTAGTGGTCAGGACCTTTCCTACGAGCAGTACTTC. Encoded protein: CASGQDLSYEQYF.

In this sample, this clone turned up once. The chain has TRBV5-1 and TRBJ1-2; D not resolved. The V and J ends lost 4 bases and 5 bases respectively, with 12 bases between them. This CDR3 contains 13 residues. Germline assignment: CDR1 SGHRS and CDR2 YFSETQ. CDR3 bases: TGCGCCAGCAGCCCTAAAATGGCATATGGCTACACCTTC. Encoded protein: CASSPKMAYGYTF.

The count of this clone is one. The V gene is TRBV5-4, the J gene TRBJ2-1; 8 bases are a match to TRBD2. Looked up from germline, CDR1 is SGHNT and CDR2 is YYREEE (reference sequence). The CDR3 spans 15 residues. Trimming cost V 5 bases and J 4 bases; bases outside gene matches: 8. In DNA form, the CDR3 reads TGTGCCAGCAGTTCTGCGGGGGGCGAATACAATGAGCAGTTCTTC. It encodes CASSSAGGEYNEQFF.

For the CDR3, the DNA is TGTGCCAGCAGCTTAGATAGCAATCAGCCCCAGCATTTT. It is translated as CASSLDSNQPQHF. V is TRBV5-4 and J is TRBJ1-5; D unclear. Germline assignment: CDR1 SGHNT and CDR2 YYREEE (reference sequence). The CDR3 length is 13 residues. Trimming took off 2 bases at V and 0 bases at J, with 3 bases between the two ends.